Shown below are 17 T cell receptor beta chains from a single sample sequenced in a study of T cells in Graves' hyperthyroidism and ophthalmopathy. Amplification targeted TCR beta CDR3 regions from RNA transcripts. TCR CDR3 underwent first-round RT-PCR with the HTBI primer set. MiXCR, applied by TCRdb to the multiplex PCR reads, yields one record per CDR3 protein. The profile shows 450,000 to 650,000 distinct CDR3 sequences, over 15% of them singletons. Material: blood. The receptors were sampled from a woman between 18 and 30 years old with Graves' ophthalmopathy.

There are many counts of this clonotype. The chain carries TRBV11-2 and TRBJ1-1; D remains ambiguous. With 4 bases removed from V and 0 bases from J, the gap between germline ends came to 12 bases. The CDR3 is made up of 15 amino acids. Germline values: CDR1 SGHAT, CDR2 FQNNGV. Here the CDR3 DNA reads TGTGCCAGCAGCTCCCAAGTCTTCATGAACACTGAAGCTTTCTTT. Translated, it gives CASSSQVFMNTEAFF.

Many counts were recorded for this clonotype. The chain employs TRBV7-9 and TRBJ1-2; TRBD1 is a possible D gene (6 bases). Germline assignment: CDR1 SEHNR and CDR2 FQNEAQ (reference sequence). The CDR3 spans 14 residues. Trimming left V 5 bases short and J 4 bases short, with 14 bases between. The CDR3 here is CASSHTDRFYGYTF. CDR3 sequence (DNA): TGTGCCAGCAGCCATACAGACAGGTTCTATGGCTACACCTTC.

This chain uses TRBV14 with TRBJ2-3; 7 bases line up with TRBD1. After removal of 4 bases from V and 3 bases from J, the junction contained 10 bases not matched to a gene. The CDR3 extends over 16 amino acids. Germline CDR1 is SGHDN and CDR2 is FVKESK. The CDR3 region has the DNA TGTGCCAGCAGCCGAGAGACAGGGAAAATGACAGATACGCAGTATTTT. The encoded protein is CASSRETGKMTDTQYF.

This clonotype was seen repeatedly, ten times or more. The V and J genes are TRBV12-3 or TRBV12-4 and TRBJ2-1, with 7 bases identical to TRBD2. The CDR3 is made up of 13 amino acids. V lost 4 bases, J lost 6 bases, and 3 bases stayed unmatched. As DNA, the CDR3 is TGTGCCAGCAGTTCTCTAGCGGTCAATGAGCAGTTCTTC. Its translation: CASSSLAVNEQFF.

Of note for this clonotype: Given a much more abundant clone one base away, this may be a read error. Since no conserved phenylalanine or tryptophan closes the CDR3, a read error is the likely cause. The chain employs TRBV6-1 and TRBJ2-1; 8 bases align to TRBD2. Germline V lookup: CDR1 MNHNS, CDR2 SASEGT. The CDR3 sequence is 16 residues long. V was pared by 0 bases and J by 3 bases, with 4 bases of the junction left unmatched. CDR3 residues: CASSEARGGLYNEQFS. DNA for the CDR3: TGTGCCAGCAGTGAAGCCCGGGGGGGCCTCTACAATGAGCAGTTCTCC.

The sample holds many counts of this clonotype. CDR3 sequence reads: CASSLEGGDQETQYF. In nucleotides, the CDR3 is TGTGCCAGCAGCTTAGAAGGGGGAGACCAAGAGACCCAGTACTTC. The chain joins TRBV11-3 to TRBJ2-5, with a weak D call TRBD1 (6 bases). Deletions cut 0 bases from V and 0 bases from J, with 8 bases between. The CDR3 contains 15 residues. From germline, CDR1 is SGHNT and CDR2 YENEEA. The complete variable domain, with remaining parts taken from reference TRBV11-3 and TRBJ2-5, reads EAGVVQSPRYKIIEKKQPVAFWCNPISGHNTLYWYLQNLGQGPELLIRYENEEAVDDSQLPKDRFSAERLKGVDSTLKIQPAELGDSAVYLCASSLEGGDQETQYFGPGTRLLVL.

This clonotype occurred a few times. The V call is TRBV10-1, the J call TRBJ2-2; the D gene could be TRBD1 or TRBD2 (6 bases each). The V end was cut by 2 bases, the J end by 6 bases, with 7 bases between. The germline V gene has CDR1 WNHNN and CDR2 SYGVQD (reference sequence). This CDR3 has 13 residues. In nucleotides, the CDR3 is TGCGCCAGCAGTGAGAGGGGGGCCGGGGAGCTGTTTTTT. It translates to CASSERGAGELFF.

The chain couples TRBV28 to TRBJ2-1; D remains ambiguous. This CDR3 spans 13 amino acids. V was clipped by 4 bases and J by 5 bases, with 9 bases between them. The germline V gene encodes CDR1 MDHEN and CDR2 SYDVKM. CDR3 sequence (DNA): TGTGCCAGCAGTTCGGAACTGAACAATGAGCAGTTCTTC. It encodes CASSSELNNEQFF.

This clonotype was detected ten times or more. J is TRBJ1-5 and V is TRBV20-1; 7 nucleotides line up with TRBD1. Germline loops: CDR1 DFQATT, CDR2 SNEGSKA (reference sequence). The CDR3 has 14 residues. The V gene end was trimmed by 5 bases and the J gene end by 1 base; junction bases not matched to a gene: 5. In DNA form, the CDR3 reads TGCAGTGCTGCAGGGGGAGAGAGCAATCAGCCCCAGCATTTT. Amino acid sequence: CSAAGGESNQPQHF.

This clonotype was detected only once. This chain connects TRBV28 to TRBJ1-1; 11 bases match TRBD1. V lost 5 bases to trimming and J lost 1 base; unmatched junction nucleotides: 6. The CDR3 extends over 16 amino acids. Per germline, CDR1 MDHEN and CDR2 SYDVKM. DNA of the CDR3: TGTGCCAGCAGTCGGGACAGGGGGGAATCGAACACTGAAGCTTTCTTT. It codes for CASSRDRGESNTEAFF.

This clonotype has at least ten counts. The CDR3 sequence: CASSLSSGSEETQYF. DNA for the CDR3: TGTGCCAGCAGCCTATCTAGCGGGAGTGAGGAGACCCAGTACTTC. The gene calls are TRBV7-3 and TRBJ2-5; 10 positions match TRBD2. The germline gives CDR1 SGHTA, CDR2 FQGTGA. Trimming took 5 bases from V and 5 from J; bases not matched to a gene: 8. This CDR3 region has 15 residues.

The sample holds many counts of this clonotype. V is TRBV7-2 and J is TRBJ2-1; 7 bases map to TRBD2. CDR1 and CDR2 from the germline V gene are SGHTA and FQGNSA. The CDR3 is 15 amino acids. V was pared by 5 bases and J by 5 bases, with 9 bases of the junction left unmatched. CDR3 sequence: CASSPEGRANNEQFF. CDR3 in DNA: TGTGCCAGCAGCCCCGAGGGGAGGGCCAACAATGAGCAGTTCTTC. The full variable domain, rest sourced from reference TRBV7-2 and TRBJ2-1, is GAGVSQSPSNKVTEKGKDVELRCDPISGHTALYWYRQSLGQGLEFLIYFQGNSAPDKSGLPSDRFSAERTGGSVSTLTIQRTQQEDSAVYLCASSPEGRANNEQFFGPGTRLTVL.

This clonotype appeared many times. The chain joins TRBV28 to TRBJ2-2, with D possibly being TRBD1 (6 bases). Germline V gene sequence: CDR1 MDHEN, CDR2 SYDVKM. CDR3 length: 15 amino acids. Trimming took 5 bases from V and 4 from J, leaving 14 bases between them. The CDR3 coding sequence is TGTGCCAGCAGTGCTCAGGGGCCCACCACCGGGGAGCTGTTTTTT. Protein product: CASSAQGPTTGELFF.

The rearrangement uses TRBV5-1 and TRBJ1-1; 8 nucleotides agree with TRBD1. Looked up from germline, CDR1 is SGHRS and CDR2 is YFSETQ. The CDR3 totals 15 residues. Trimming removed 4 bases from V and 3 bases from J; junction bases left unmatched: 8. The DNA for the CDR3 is TGCGCCAGCAGCACACGGCAGGGGGCCGACACTGAAGCTTTCTTT. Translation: CASSTRQGADTEAFF.

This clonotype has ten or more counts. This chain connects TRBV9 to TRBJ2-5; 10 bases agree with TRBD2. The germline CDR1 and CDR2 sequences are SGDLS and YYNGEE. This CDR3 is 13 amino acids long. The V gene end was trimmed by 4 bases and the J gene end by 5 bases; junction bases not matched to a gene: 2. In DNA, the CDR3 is TGTGCCAGCAGCCGGGGACTAGCGGAGACCCAGTACTTC. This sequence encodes CASSRGLAETQYF.

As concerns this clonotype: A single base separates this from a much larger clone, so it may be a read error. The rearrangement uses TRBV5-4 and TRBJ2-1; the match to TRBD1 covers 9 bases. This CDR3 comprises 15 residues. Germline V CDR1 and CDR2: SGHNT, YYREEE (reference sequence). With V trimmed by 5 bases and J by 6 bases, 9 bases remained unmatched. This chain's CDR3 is CASSDVGQGSNEQFF. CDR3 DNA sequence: TGTGCCAGCAGTGACGTGGGACAGGGCAGCAATGAGCAGTTCTTC.

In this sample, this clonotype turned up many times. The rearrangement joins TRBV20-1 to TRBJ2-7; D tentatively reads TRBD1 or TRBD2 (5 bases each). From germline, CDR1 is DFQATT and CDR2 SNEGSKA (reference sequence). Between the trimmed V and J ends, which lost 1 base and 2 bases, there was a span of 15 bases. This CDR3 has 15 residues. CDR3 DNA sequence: TGCAGTGCTAGAGTTACCGGGACCGTCGCCTACGAGCAGTACTTC. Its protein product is CSARVTGTVAYEQYF.